This TCR beta chain originates from a study of glioma-infiltrating T cells after dendritic cell vaccination. Study overall: The vaccine used monocyte-derived dendritic cells pulsed overnight with autologous tumor lysate. General study findings and limits: The cohort had few patients with full blood and tumor sets.

Amplification used 60 V beta primers and 13 J beta primers. Measured with immunoSEQ multiplex PCR; TCRdb has only the in-frame clones, and not every one. The sample consists of 70,000 to 100,000 clones, around four fifths of them appearing once. The CDR3 is 14 residues long. Germline V gene data show CDR1 as SQVTM and CDR2 as ANQGSEA. V was clipped by 4 bases and J by 2 bases, with 13 bases between them. Time point meaning: after dendritic cell vaccination, including at tumor progression/relapse. Patients had residual fresh-frozen tumor tissue and more than two years of survival data. Points on this clone: Antigen specificity is unknown.

The sequence came from a human donor with glioblastoma. V usage is TRBV29-1 and J usage is TRBJ2-3; D is possibly TRBD2 (5 bases). This sample comprised blood, obtained after dendritic cell vaccination. The CDR3 coding sequence is TGCAGCGTTGTGGAGGTTGAACACACAGATACGCAGTATTTT. Its protein is CSVVEVEHTDTQYF.